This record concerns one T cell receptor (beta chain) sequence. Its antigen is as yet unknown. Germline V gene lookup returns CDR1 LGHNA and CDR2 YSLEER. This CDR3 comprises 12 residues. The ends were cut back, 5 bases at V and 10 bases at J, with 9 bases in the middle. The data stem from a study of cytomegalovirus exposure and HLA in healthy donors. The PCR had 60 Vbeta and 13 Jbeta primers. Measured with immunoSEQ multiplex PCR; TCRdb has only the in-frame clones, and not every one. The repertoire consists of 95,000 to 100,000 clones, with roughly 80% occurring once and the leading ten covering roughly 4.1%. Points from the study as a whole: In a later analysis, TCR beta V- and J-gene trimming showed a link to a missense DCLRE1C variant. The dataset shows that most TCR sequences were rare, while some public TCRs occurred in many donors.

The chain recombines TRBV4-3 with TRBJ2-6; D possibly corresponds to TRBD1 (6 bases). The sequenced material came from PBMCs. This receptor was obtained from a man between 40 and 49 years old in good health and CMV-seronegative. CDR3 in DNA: TGCGCCAGCAGCTCCGACAGGAACGTCCTGACTTTC. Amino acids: CASSSDRNVLTF.